This TCR beta chain was observed in a study of blood T cells in healthy people across ages. Study-wide points: Long-lived and aged donors differed, with more naive CD4+ cells and higher diversity in the long-lived.

The use of a sample-barcoded 5' primer and a J-beta primer mix characterized a second PCR of roughly 6 to 11 cycles. Each cDNA was tagged by a template-switch adaptor containing 12 random nucleotides. In TCRdb, the 5' RACE reads were re-called with MiXCR into one record per CDR3 protein. This table holds roughly 1,700,000 distinct CDR3 sequences, over 25% found once. This clonotype has only a few counts. Its target is unknown. With each sample, at least 6 micrograms of total RNA were extracted. Sequencing input: blood. The clonotype was recovered from a woman between 25 and 40 years old in good health.

The CDR3 sequence is CASSPSYSYNEQFF. The CDR3 nucleotides read TGTGCCAGTAGCCCCAGCTACTCCTACAATGAGCAGTTCTTC. The chain employs TRBV19 and TRBJ2-1, with no clear D. CDR1 is LNHDA, CDR2 SQIVND, per germline (reference sequence). The length of the CDR3 is 14 residues. V was trimmed by 6 bases and J by 0 bases, leaving 9 bases between them.